This TCR beta chain was recovered during a study of T cells after yellow fever vaccination. Germline CDR1 reads SGHRS; CDR2 reads YFSETQ. CDR3 length: 16 residues. V lost 3 bases and J lost 3; bases outside the gene matches: 9. This clonotype was observed a few times. Its antigen is not known. Findings of the study overall: When the response was secondary, it was weaker but reached its peak faster, day 5 versus 15.

TCRdb processed the 5' RACE reads anew with MiXCR; each CDR3 protein has one entry. The table shows 250,000 to 350,000 distinct CDR3 sequences, with approximately 4.3% occurring only once. The chain joins TRBV5-1 to TRBJ2-5, with TRBD1 matching over 9 bases. This TCR was recovered from a man younger than 35 who received the YFV17D yellow fever vaccine. Material: PBMCs, obtained 15 days after the yellow fever booster vaccination. The CDR3 loop reads CASSSKQGAWEETQYF. In DNA form, the CDR3 reads TGCGCCAGCAGCTCGAAACAGGGGGCATGGGAAGAGACCCAGTACTTC. The full variable domain, rest sourced from reference TRBV5-1 and TRBJ2-5, is KAGVTQTPRYLIKTRGQQVTLSCSPISGHRSVSWYQQTPGQGLQFLFEYFSETQRNKGNFPGRFSGRQFSNSRSEMNVSTLELGDSALYLCASSSKQGAWEETQYFGPGTRLLVL.